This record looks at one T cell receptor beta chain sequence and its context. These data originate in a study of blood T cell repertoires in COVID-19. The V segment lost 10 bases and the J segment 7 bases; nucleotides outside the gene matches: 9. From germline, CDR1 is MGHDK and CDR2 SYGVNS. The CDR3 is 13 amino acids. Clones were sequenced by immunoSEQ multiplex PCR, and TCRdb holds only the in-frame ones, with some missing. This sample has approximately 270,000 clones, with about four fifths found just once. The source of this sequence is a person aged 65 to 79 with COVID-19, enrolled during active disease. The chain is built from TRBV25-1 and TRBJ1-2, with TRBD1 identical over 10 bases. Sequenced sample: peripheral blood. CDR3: CATRQGAWSGYTF. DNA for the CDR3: TGTGCCACCAGACAGGGGGCATGGAGTGGCTACACCTTC.